This TCR beta chain was recovered during a study of regulatory T cells in long-lasting Graves disease (dated by TCRdb to 2020 to 2023). Regarding the research as a whole: Patients with newly diagnosed Graves' disease had been on antithyroid drugs for under 3 months. This study used TCR sequencing and RNA sequencing of peripheral blood to compare persistent Graves' disease patients against newly diagnosed Graves' disease patients. The study was registered as a clinical trial and conducted in China. A total of about 35 samples underwent TCR sequencing, from about 13 patients with persistent Graves' disease and 20 or so patients with newly diagnosed Graves' disease. Overall study results and their limits: The small sample size was acknowledged by the authors as a limitation that may reduce accuracy. Lower TCR Shannon entropy and fewer highly expanded clones were observed in persistent Graves' disease patients than in newly diagnosed patients, which suggested clonal expansion. More public clonotypes were shared among persistent patients (roughly 3,000) than among newly diagnosed patients (roughly 1,000). TRBV28, TRBJ1-2 and TRBJ2-5 were preferentially used in persistent disease, while TRBV20-1 and TRBJ2-1 were favored in newly diagnosed disease. Sequencing and analysis were restricted to the TCR beta chain. Only peripheral blood was studied, because thyroid tissue, the primary lesion, was inaccessible.

A word on this clonotype: What this receptor recognizes is not known. No per-base quality is available; no much larger clone lies one base away.

Receptor libraries were prepared by multiplex PCR. Sequencing took place on an Illumina HiSeq 4000. To build TCR beta libraries, CDR3 regions were amplified by Arm-PCR using iRepertoire HTBI primers. Gel purification was performed on PCR products prior to sequencing. As for the authors' bioinformatics: Across samples, roughly 60 TRBV and 13 to 15 TRBJ segments were identified and used for gene usage analysis of CDR3 amino acid clonotypes. COPE and FqMerger were used to merge the filtered high-quality paired reads into contigs. BLAST was used to align contigs to the IMGT TRBV, TRBD and TRBJ reference genes, and CDR3 was defined following IMGT. Any clonotype with a frequency above 0.1% was classified as a highly expanded clone. Shannon entropy was used to measure repertoire diversity, and the Gini coefficient was used to measure V-J evenness. A clonotype was considered public if more than one individual shared it. TCRdb reanalyzed the raw reads on its own, using fastp at Q25 for trimming and MiXCR for clone calling, and kept in-frame beta chains. Duplicate CDR3 protein sequences are folded into a single record with the most common DNA and genes. TCRdb, not the original authors, processed these V and J calls. The sample records over 350,000 distinct CDR3 sequences, about 15% of which are singletons. Under 9% of the sample comes from the top ten.

Trimming takes 8 bases from V and 2 bases from J, and the germline ends sit 12 bases apart. Including the terminal cysteine and phenylalanine, the CDR3 comprises 14 residues. The CDR3 DNA has 42 bases and is translated from base 1. Per the germline V gene (reference sequence), LGHDT is the CDR1 and YNNKEL is the CDR2. Per the publication, the time point label means: newly diagnosed GD, antithyroid drugs for less than 3 months. For both TCR sequencing and RNA sequencing, RNA was extracted from PBMCs using TRIzol. The diagnosis of Graves' disease was made according to American Thyroid Association guidelines. Patients for the study were recruited at an endocrinology department in Xi'an, China. From each patient, 8 to 10 milliliters of peripheral blood was collected into an EDTA anticoagulant tube. Ficoll Paque Plus density gradient separation was used to isolate PBMCs, and no further T cell sorting was performed. An Agilent 2100 Bioanalyzer and agarose gel were used to assess RNA quality, and a NanoDrop 2000 was used to measure RNA concentration.

The same data also contributed to another study, on T cells in Graves' hyperthyroidism and ophthalmopathy. Taken from the second paper: Graves' hyperthyroidism was defined as stable when no progression to ophthalmopathy occurred over 18 months of follow-up. Hyperthyroidism patients were aged 18 to 65 years and newly diagnosed, with disease duration of less than 2 months. Any patient with an uncontrolled infection, another autoimmune disease, pregnancy or lactation was excluded. Diagnoses were based on clinical symptoms, serum thyroxine and TRAb, thyroid ultrasound and orbital computed tomography. For the first round of RT-PCR on the TCR CDR3, the HTBI primer set was used together with the Qiagen OneStep RT-PCR kit. Most expanded thyroid clonotypes (frequency above 0.001) were also detected in blood, a finding suggesting that blood repertoires may reflect thyroid immune responses. A 13 V-J signature model separated ophthalmopathy from stable hyperthyroidism, with about 90% sensitivity and approximately 81% specificity in cross-validation and 80%/75% in testing. In validation, the model predicted progression to ophthalmopathy with 65% to 71% sensitivity and 72% to 85% specificity, a median of 6.5 months before onset. TCR V-J signatures able to tell the groups apart were searched for in a discovery cohort of 100 patients, of whom more than 40 had Graves' ophthalmopathy and 55 to 65 had stable Graves' hyperthyroidism. Whether ophthalmopathy could be predicted prospectively was tested in an independent validation cohort made up of fewer than 20 hyperthyroidism patients plus 17 patients who later progressed to ophthalmopathy. The 100 or so discovery patients were randomly split 7:3 into training and test sets. Thyroid tissue and blood T-cell repertoires from about six Graves' hyperthyroidism patients were also compared in the study. After sampling, hyperthyroidism patients received methimazole starting at 30 mg daily, and ophthalmopathy patients received high-dose intravenous methylprednisolone. A second multiplex PCR round built the libraries, followed by size selection and purification. Sequencing of the libraries was done on an Illumina HiSeq2000 using paired-end 100 bp reads. Raw data were processed with SOAPnuke, discarding reads with adapters, uncalled bases, mean Phred below 15, or no exact constant-primer or identifier match. COPE v1.2.5 was used to merge high-quality paired reads, and clonotypes were defined as unique nucleotide sequences. MiTCR v1.1 was used to align the clonotypes against IMGT TRBV, TRBD and TRBJ reference segments. The analysis was restricted to V-J combinations with a frequency above 0.0001, which together covered approximately 99% of the repertoires. The TCS score was defined as the ratio of F50 (clonal expansion) to E x V (chaos), calculated using BLOSUM62-based TCRdist between CDR3 peptides within each V-J. Welch's t-statistics and random forest reduced 450 to 600 V-J features to roughly 13, which were used in a naive Bayes classifier (R e1071). Sample size was not statistically predetermined, and investigators were not blinded to group allocation. The paper reports TCR Vbeta CDR3 sequencing of over 130 peripheral blood samples: 43 ophthalmopathy, under 80 hyperthyroidism and approximately 17 progressor patients.

The sequence joins TRBV3-1 to TRBJ2-2; matching of 6 bases hints at TRBD2 as the D gene. The source of this sequence is a woman aged 40 to 55 with Graves disease. Donor details come from another sample of the same person, matched by shared clones. This specimen consisted of peripheral blood mononuclear cells (PBMCs), obtained at new diagnosis, from a patient treated with antithyroid drugs. CDR3 reads: CASGRDHNTGELFF. The sequence in DNA is TGTGCCAGCGGGCGGGACCACAACACCGGGGAGCTGTTTTTT.